A selection of T cell receptor beta chains follows, all from one sample in a study of blood T cell repertoires in COVID-19. This table comes from immunoSEQ multiplex PCR, and its TCRdb copy is limited to in-frame clones, with some not included. This sample has 250,000 or so clones; about 80% occur once, and the top ten carry roughly 3.2%. Sequencing was done on a sample of PBMCs or T cells enriched from blood (not recorded which). The receptors come from a man aged 45-60 years who had recovered from COVID-19. CDR3s include the opening cysteine and the closing phenylalanine or tryptophan. Fields, in order: V gene, J gene, clone size, D gene, CDR3 protein, CDR3 DNA. D genes are given only for firm matches. Size is stated for part of the rows, as once, few or many counts, or as a class when the clone is expanded.

TRBV7-2,TRBJ1-5,-,TRBD1,CASSLQTGNQPQHF,TGTGCCAGCAGCCTCCAGACAGGGAATCAGCCCCAGCATTTT
TRBV11-3,TRBJ1-2,-,TRBD1,CASSQRQGNGYTF,TGTGCCAGCAGCCAAAGACAGGGGAATGGCTACACCTTC
TRBV6-5,TRBJ2-3,-,-,CASHRTDTQYF,TGTGCCAGCCATCGGACAGATACGCAGTATTTT
TRBV18,TRBJ2-2,-,TRBD1,CASSPLGGLTNTGELFF,TGTGCCAGCTCACCATTAGGGGGCCTCACGAACACCGGGGAGCTGTTTTTT
TRBV6-5,TRBJ1-5,-,-,CASSYSWGRNQPQHF,TGTGCCAGCAGTTACTCGTGGGGGCGCAATCAGCCCCAGCATTTT
TRBV25-1,TRBJ1-6,-,TRBD1,CASSDFPTQGWDSPLHF,TGTGCCAGCAGTGACTTCCCCACACAGGGGTGGGATTCACCCCTCCACTTT
TRBV13,TRBJ2-7,-,-,CASSLGQVAEQYF,TGTGCCAGCAGCTTAGGTCAGGTGGCCGAGCAGTACTTC
TRBV7-9,TRBJ2-3,-,-,CASNIESTDTQYF,TGTGCCAGCAACATTGAAAGCACAGATACGCAGTATTTT
TRBV6-2/TRBV6-3,TRBJ1-4,-,TRBD1,CASSQSRRDRALHKPGKLFF,TGTGCCAGCAGCCAATCTCGACGGGACAGGGCCCTCCATAAACCCGGAAAACTGTTTTTT
TRBV19,TRBJ1-5,-,-,CASSTKTGLSNQPQHF,TGTGCCAGTAGTACTAAAACAGGGTTAAGCAATCAGCCCCAGCATTTT
TRBV6-2/TRBV6-3,TRBJ2-5,once,TRBD2,CASSYPLAGRRRQETQYF,TGTGCCAGCAGTTATCCACTAGCGGGTCGCAGGCGACAAGAGACCCAGTACTTC
TRBV5-1,TRBJ2-1,few,-,CASSLDMSSYNEQFF,TGCGCCAGCAGCTTAGACATGAGCTCCTACAATGAGCAGTTCTTC
TRBV10-3,TRBJ2-1,-,TRBD2,CASMTPAGGPNEQFF,TGTGCCAGCATGACCCCAGCGGGGGGGCCGAACGAGCAGTTCTTC
TRBV20-1,TRBJ1-2,-,-,CSLDGEGYTF,TGCAGTCTTGACGGAGAAGGCTACACCTTC
TRBV9,TRBJ2-1,-,TRBD2,CASSVAGSGRVYNEQFF,TGTGCCAGCAGCGTAGCCGGAAGCGGGAGGGTCTACAATGAGCAGTTCTTC
TRBV27,TRBJ1-4,-,-,CASSLGIGGQNEKLFF,TGTGCCAGCAGTTTAGGTATCGGCGGACAGAATGAAAAACTGTTTTTT
TRBV4-1,TRBJ1-5,few,-,CASSQVIRQRVHQPQHF,TGCGCCAGCAGCCAAGTGATTCGGCAGCGAGTACATCAGCCCCAGCATTTT
TRBV6-5,TRBJ2-5,-,-,CASNPGWETQYF,TGTGCCAGCAACCCGGGATGGGAGACCCAGTACTTC
TRBV19,TRBJ1-6,-,TRBD1,CASSVQTGDGSPLHF,TGTGCCAGTAGTGTACAAACAGGGGATGGTTCACCCCTCCACTTT
TRBV6-5,TRBJ2-7,-,TRBD2,CASSRLAGLSYEQYF,TGTGCCAGCAGTCGTCTAGCGGGCCTCTCCTACGAGCAGTACTTC
TRBV24-1,TRBJ2-5,-,TRBD2,CATSDGPTSGQETQYF,TGTGCCACCAGTGATGGCCCAACTAGCGGCCAAGAGACCCAGTACTTC
TRBV5-4,TRBJ2-5,once,TRBD2,CASSFSGGAQETQYF,TGTGCCAGCAGTTTTAGCGGGGGGGCCCAAGAGACCCAGTACTTC
TRBV11-2,TRBJ2-2,few,TRBD2,CASSLALAEVNTGELFF,TGTGCCAGCAGCTTAGCCCTAGCGGAGGTTAACACCGGGGAGCTGTTTTTT
TRBV7-9,TRBJ1-2,-,-,CASSLNRGDYGYTF,TGTGCCAGCAGCTTAAATCGGGGGGACTATGGCTACACCTTC
TRBV7-3,TRBJ2-7,few,TRBD1,CASSATGTGGEQYF,TGTGCCAGCAGCGCCACCGGGACAGGGGGCGAGCAGTACTTC
TRBV2,TRBJ1-5,-,-,CASSGDFNQPQHF,TGTGCCAGCAGCGGGGATTTCAATCAGCCCCAGCATTTT
TRBV7-2,TRBJ1-2,-,TRBD1,CASSPTPDRGGYTF,TGTGCCAGCAGCCCTACTCCGGACAGGGGTGGCTACACCTTC
TRBV4-3,TRBJ2-1,-,-,CASSQDLGLNEQFF,TGCGCCAGCAGCCAAGATCTTGGGCTGAATGAGCAGTTCTTC
TRBV6-4,TRBJ2-2,-,-,CASSDSYSSSANTGELFF,TGTGCCAGCAGTGACTCTTACAGCTCCTCCGCGAACACCGGGGAGCTGTTTTTT
TRBV4-1,TRBJ1-2,-,-,CASSQGPQAYGYTF,TGCGCCAGCAGCCAAGGACCACAGGCCTATGGCTACACCTTC
TRBV19,TRBJ2-1,-,TRBD2,CASSFGLAREQFF,TGTGCCAGTAGTTTCGGACTAGCCCGTGAGCAGTTCTTC
TRBV11-3,TRBJ2-7,-,-,CASSSQSSYEQYF,TGTGCCAGCAGCTCACAGAGCTCCTACGAGCAGTACTTC
TRBV9,TRBJ2-1,-,TRBD2,CASSVVPAGGGNEQFF,TGTGCCAGCAGCGTAGTCCCAGCGGGAGGGGGGAATGAGCAGTTCTTC
TRBV11-3,TRBJ2-3,-,TRBD2,CASTDGLADTDTQYF,TGTGCCAGCACCGACGGACTAGCGGACACAGATACGCAGTATTTT
TRBV15,TRBJ2-1,-,-,CATSRRRSGSYNEQFF,TGTGCCACCAGCAGACGTAGGTCCGGGTCCTACAATGAGCAGTTCTTC
TRBV18,TRBJ2-2,few,-,CASSPTNFNTGELFF,TGTGCCAGCTCACCAACCAACTTTAACACCGGGGAGCTGTTTTTT
TRBV6-5,TRBJ1-4,-,TRBD1,CASVGTGGAEKLFF,TGTGCCAGCGTAGGGACAGGGGGCGCAGAAAAACTGTTTTTT
TRBV4-3,TRBJ2-4,once,-,CASSPGIVTKNIQYF,TGCGCCAGCAGCCCCGGGATCGTGACCAAAAACATTCAGTACTTC
TRBV7-3,TRBJ2-3,-,TRBD1,CASSFRTGGADTQYF,TGTGCCAGCAGCTTCCGGACAGGGGGGGCAGATACGCAGTATTTT
TRBV11-2,TRBJ2-2,-,TRBD2,CASSFSGGANTGELFF,TGTGCCAGCAGCTTTAGCGGGGGTGCGAACACCGGGGAGCTGTTTTTT
TRBV19,TRBJ2-5,-,-,CASSRGRQETQYF,TGTGCCAGTAGTAGAGGGAGGCAAGAGACCCAGTACTTC
TRBV11-2,TRBJ2-3,-,TRBD1,CASSLLQGAGTQYF,TGTGCCAGCAGCTTATTACAGGGGGCGGGTACGCAGTATTTT
TRBV19,TRBJ2-7,-,-,CASSIDLGLNEQYF,TGTGCCAGTAGTATAGATCTCGGACTAAACGAGCAGTACTTC
TRBV3-1/TRBV3-2,TRBJ2-5,-,TRBD2,CASSPRGGPETQYF,TGTGCCAGCAGCCCCCGGGGGGGGCCGGAGACCCAGTACTTC
TRBV14,TRBJ2-7,few,-,CASSHLGTSYEQYF,TGTGCCAGCAGCCACCTCGGGACTTCTTACGAGCAGTACTTC
TRBV18,TRBJ1-1,-,TRBD1,CASSNRGLNTEAFF,TGTGCCAGCTCCAACAGGGGGCTTAACACTGAAGCTTTCTTT
TRBV10-2,TRBJ1-1,-,-,CASTGLGHMFTEAFF,TGCGCCAGCACTGGGCTCGGCCACATGTTCACTGAAGCTTTCTTT
TRBV27,TRBJ1-4,-,-,CASSLNSLQGNEKLFF,TGTGCCAGCAGTTTAAACTCCCTGCAGGGGAATGAAAAACTGTTTTTT
TRBV5-5,TRBJ2-7,-,-,CASSLAPSSYEQYF,TGTGCCAGCAGCCTAGCTCCAAGCTCCTACGAGCAGTACTTC
TRBV24-1,TRBJ2-1,-,TRBD1,CATSGDSQINEQFF,TGTGCCACCAGCGGGGACAGCCAGATTAATGAGCAGTTCTTC
TRBV7-2,TRBJ1-5,once,-,CASSSDRSQPQHF,TGTGCCAGCAGCTCAGACAGAAGCCAGCCCCAGCATTTT
TRBV9,TRBJ2-7,few,TRBD2,CASSATTSGSEQYF,TGTGCCAGCAGCGCCACGACTAGCGGGAGTGAGCAGTACTTC
TRBV6-2/TRBV6-3,TRBJ1-5,-,-,CASSYGWAGNQPQHF,TGTGCCAGCAGTTACGGTTGGGCAGGGAATCAGCCCCAGCATTTT
TRBV6-1,TRBJ2-1,-,TRBD2,CASSEVGGPNEQFF,TGTGCCAGCAGTGAGGTGGGAGGGCCGAATGAGCAGTTCTTC
TRBV27,TRBJ1-1,-,-,CASRPLTWTEAFF,TGTGCCAGCAGACCCCTAACCTGGACTGAAGCTTTCTTT
TRBV4-2,TRBJ2-2,-,TRBD1,CASSRQGQSNTGELFF,TGTGCCAGCAGCCGCCAGGGACAGTCGAACACCGGGGAGCTGTTTTTT
TRBV11-2,TRBJ2-7,-,TRBD2,CASSTPTSGGPSSYEQYF,TGTGCCAGCAGCACGCCGACTAGCGGGGGTCCCAGCTCCTACGAGCAGTACTTC
TRBV6-2/TRBV6-3,TRBJ1-1,once,TRBD1,CASSGRDRGGMDTEAFF,TGTGCCAGCAGTGGAAGGGACAGGGGAGGGATGGACACTGAAGCTTTCTTT
TRBV24-1,TRBJ2-1,once,-,CATSDPLFEQFF,TGTGCCACCAGTGACCCCCTGTTTGAGCAGTTCTTC
TRBV4-3,TRBJ1-6,-,TRBD1,CASSQETGYNSPLHF,TGCGCCAGCAGCCAAGAGACAGGGTATAATTCACCCCTCCACTTT